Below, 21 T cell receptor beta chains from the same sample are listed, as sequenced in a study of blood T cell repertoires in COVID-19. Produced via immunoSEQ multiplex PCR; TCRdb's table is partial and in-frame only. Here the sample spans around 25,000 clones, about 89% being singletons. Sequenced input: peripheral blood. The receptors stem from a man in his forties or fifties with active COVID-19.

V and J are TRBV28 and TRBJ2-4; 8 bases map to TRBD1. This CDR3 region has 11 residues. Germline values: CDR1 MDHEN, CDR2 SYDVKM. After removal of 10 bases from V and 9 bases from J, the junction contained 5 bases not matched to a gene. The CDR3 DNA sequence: TGTGCCACCGGACAGGGAGGCATTCAGTACTTC. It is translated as CATGQGGIQYF.

CDR3 nucleotides: TGTGCCAGCAGCCGGGACAGGGGCTCAGATACGCAGTATTTT. Encoded protein: CASSRDRGSDTQYF. The chain is built from TRBV7-3 and TRBJ2-3; 10 bases are a match to TRBD1. Germline-derived CDR1 and CDR2 are SGHTA and FQGTGA. After removal of 5 bases from V and 4 bases from J, the junction contained 3 bases not matched to a gene. This CDR3 has 14 amino acids.

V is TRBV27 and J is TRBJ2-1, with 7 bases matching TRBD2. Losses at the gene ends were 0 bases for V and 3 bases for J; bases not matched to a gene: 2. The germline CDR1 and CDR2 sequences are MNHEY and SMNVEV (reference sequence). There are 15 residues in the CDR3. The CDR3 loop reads CASSLSGTNYNEQFF. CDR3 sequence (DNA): TGTGCCAGCAGTTTATCCGGGACTAACTACAATGAGCAGTTCTTC.

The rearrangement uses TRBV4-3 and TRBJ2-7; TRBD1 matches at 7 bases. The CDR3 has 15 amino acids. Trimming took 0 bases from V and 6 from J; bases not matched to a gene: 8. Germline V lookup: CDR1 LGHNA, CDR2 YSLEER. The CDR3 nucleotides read TGCGCCAGCAGCCAAGATTTCAGGGGGTTAAGCGAGCAGTACTTC. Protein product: CASSQDFRGLSEQYF.

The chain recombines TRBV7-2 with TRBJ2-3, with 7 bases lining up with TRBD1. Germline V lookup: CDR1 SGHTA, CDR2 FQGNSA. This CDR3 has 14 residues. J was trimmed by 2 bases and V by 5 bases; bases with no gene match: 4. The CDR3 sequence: CASSQGQHTDTQYF. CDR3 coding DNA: TGTGCCAGCAGCCAGGGACAGCACACAGATACGCAGTATTTT.

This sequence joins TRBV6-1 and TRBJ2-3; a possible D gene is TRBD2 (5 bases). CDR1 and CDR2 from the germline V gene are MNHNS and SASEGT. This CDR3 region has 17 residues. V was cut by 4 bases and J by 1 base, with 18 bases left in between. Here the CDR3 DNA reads TGTGCCAGCAGTGCTAAATCTAGCCGGGGTGGCACAGATACGCAGTATTTT. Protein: CASSAKSSRGGTDTQYF.

The CDR3: CASRGTSGGSSYNEQFF. CDR3 DNA sequence: TGTGCCAGCAGGGGGACTAGCGGGGGCAGCTCCTACAATGAGCAGTTCTTC. This chain uses TRBV2 with TRBJ2-1; 14 bases match TRBD2. J was trimmed by 0 bases and V by 6 bases; bases with no gene match: 4. Looked up from germline, CDR1 is SNHLY and CDR2 is FYNNEI. CDR3 length equals 17 residues. The whole variable domain, remainder taken from reference TRBV2 and TRBJ2-1, is EPEVTQTPSHQVTQMGQEVILRCVPISNHLYFYWYRQILGQKVEFLVSFYNNEISEKSEIFDDQFSVERPDGSNFTLKIRSTKLEDSAMYFCASRGTSGGSSYNEQFFGPGTRLTVL.

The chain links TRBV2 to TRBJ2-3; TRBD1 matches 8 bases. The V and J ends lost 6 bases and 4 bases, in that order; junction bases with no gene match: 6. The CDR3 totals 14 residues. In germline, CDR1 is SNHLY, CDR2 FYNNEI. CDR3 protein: CASSGQGRADTQYF. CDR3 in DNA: TGTGCCAGCAGCGGACAGGGTAGGGCAGATACGCAGTATTTT.

The CDR3 loop reads CATSTPLGGKETQYF. Here the CDR3 DNA reads TGTGCCACCAGCACCCCCCTGGGGGGGAAAGAGACCCAGTACTTC. This chain connects TRBV15 to TRBJ2-5, with 7 bases identical to TRBD2. The V gene end was trimmed by 4 bases and the J gene end by 3 bases; junction bases not matched to a gene: 8. Germline V CDR1 and CDR2: LNHNV, YYDKDF (reference sequence). CDR3 length: 15 residues. The variable domain in full, with the rest retrieved from reference TRBV15 and TRBJ2-5, is DAMVIQNPRYQVTQFGKPVTLSCSQTLNHNVMYWYQQKSSQAPKLLFHYYDKDFNNEADTPDNFQSRRPNTSFCFLDIRSPGLGDTAMYLCATSTPLGGKETQYFGPGTRLLVL.

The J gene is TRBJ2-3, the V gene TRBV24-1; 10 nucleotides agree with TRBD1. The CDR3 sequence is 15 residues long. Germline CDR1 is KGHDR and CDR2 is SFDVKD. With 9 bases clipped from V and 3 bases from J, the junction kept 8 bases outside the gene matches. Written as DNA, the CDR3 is TGTGCCACCGCGGACAGGGGGTCGCTTACAGATACGCAGTATTTT. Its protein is CATADRGSLTDTQYF.

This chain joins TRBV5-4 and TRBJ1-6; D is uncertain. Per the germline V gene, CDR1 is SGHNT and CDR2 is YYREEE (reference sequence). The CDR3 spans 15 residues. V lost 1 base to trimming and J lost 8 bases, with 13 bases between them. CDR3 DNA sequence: TGTGCCAGCAGCTTGAGTCTAACAGCTGATTCACCCCTCCACTTT. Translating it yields CASSLSLTADSPLHF.

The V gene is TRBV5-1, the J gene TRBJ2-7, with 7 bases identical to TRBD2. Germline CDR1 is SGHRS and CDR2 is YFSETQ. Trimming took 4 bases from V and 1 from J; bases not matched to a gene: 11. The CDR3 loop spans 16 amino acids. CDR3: CASSRSDGGGSYEQYF. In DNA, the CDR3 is TGCGCCAGCAGCAGGAGTGACGGGGGAGGGTCCTACGAGCAGTACTTC.

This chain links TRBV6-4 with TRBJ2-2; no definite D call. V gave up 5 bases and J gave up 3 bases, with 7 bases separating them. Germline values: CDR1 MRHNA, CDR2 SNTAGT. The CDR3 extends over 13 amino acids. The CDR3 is CASSIQYTGELFF. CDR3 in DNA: TGTGCCAGCAGTATACAGTACACCGGGGAGCTGTTTTTT.

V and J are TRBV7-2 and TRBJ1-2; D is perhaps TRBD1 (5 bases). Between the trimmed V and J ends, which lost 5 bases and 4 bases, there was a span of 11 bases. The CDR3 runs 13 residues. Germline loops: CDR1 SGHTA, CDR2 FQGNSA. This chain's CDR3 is CASSVAGLYGYTF. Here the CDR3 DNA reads TGTGCCAGCAGCGTCGCGGGGCTCTATGGCTACACCTTC.

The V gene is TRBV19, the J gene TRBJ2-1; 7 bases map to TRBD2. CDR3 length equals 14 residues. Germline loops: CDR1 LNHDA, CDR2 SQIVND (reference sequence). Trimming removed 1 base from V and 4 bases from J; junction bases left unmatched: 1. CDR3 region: CASSIGSGYNEQFF. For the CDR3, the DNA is TGTGCCAGTAGTATAGGTAGCGGGTACAATGAGCAGTTCTTC. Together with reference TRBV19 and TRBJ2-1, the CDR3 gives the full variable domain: DGGITQSPKYLFRKEGQNVTLSCEQNLNHDAMYWYRQDPGQGLRLIYYSQIVNDFQKGDIAEGYSVSREKKESFPLTVTSAQKNPTAFYLCASSIGSGYNEQFFGPGTRLTVL.

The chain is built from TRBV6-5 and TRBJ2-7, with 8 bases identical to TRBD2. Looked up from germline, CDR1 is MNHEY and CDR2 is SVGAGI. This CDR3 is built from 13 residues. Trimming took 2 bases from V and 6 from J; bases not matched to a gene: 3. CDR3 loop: CASSYAGGSEQYF. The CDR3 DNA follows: TGTGCCAGCAGTTACGCGGGAGGTAGCGAGCAGTACTTC.

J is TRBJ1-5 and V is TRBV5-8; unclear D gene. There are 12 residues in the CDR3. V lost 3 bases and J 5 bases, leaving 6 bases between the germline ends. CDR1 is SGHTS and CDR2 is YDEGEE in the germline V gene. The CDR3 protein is CASSSGYQPQHF. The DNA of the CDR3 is TGTGCCAGCAGCTCGGGGTATCAGCCCCAGCATTTT. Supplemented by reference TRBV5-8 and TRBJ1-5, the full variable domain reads EAGVTQSPTHLIKTRGQQATLRCSPISGHTSVYWYQQALGLGLQFLLWYDEGEERNRGNFPPRFSGRQFPNYSSELNVNALELEDSALYLCASSSGYQPQHFGDGTRLSIL.

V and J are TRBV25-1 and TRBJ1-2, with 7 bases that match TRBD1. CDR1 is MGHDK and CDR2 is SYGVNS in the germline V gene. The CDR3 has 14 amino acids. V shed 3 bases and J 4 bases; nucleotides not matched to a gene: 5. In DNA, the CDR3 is TGTGCCAGCAGTGACGGACAGGCAATCTATGGCTACACCTTC. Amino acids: CASSDGQAIYGYTF.

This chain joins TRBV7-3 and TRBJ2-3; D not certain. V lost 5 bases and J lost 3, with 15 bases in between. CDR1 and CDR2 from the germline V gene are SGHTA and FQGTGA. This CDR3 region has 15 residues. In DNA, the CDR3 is TGTGCCAGCAGCGGAATCGGTGGGCGTACAGATACGCAGTATTTT. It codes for CASSGIGGRTDTQYF.

The CDR3 loop is CASSLAVDTQYF. The CDR3 bases are TGTGCCAGCAGCTTGGCCGTAGATACGCAGTATTTT. The chain uses TRBV5-4 and TRBJ2-3; D not certain. V shed 0 bases and J shed 5 bases, with 4 bases lying between them. The CDR3 consists of 12 residues. Germline values: CDR1 SGHNT, CDR2 YYREEE (reference sequence).

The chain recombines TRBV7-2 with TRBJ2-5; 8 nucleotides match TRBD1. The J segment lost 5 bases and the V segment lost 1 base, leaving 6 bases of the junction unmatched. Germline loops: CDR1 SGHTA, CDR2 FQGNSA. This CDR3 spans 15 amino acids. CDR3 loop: CASSLVQGARETQYF. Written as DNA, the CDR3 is TGTGCCAGCAGCTTAGTCCAGGGGGCCCGGGAGACCCAGTACTTC.